One TCR beta chain is described in this entry. Assay: immunoSEQ multiplex PCR; the TCRdb copy retains only in-frame clones and omits some. This table holds fewer than 70,000 clones, around nine tenths found once. These data are taken from a study of T cell responses to AZD1222 COVID-19 vaccine. The V end lost 3 bases, the J end lost 3 bases, and 14 bases lay between the germline ends. Germline values: CDR1 LGHDT, CDR2 YNNKEL (reference sequence). CDR3 length equals 16 residues. The TCR sequence derives from an adult in good health. The genes are TRBV3-1 (or the pseudogene TRBV3-2) and TRBJ1-4; tentatively, D is TRBD1 (6 bases). The sequencing used peripheral blood, collected on day 0 of AZD1222 vaccination. This CDR3 reads CASSQSGVGANEKLFF. The CDR3 DNA reads TGTGCCAGCAGCCAGTCAGGGGTAGGGGCTAATGAAAAACTGTTTTTT.